The 4 T cell receptor beta chains below were found in one sample sequenced in a study of Ad26.COV2.S vaccination and SARS-CoV-2 variants. Treatment denoted: 15 to 20 received Ad26.COV2.S at low or high dose, single or two shots; about 5 received placebo; per-sample allocation not given. Samples came from day 63 after the first vaccine or placebo injection. Sequenced by immunoSEQ multiplex PCR; TCRdb stores in-frame clones only, minus some. The table shows roughly 400,000 clones, with around 90% occurring only once. Sequences were derived from peripheral blood, sampled in a trial of Ad26.COV2.S vaccine versus placebo. These receptors came from a person between 18 and 59 years old who received the Ad26.COV2.S COVID-19 vaccine or a placebo.

The genes are TRBV6-2 or TRBV6-3 and TRBJ2-5, with TRBD2 matching 10 bases. Per germline, CDR1 MNHEY and CDR2 SVGEGT. The CDR3 sequence is 15 residues long. Trimming at V came to 5 bases and at J to 6 bases, leaving 9 bases not matched to a gene. CDR3 in amino acids: CASSQWASGSQTQYF. CDR3 nucleotide sequence: TGTGCCAGCAGTCAATGGGCTAGCGGGAGTCAGACCCAGTACTTC.

This rearrangement joins TRBV28 to TRBJ1-3, with a tentative D call TRBD1 (5 bases). Trimming pared 3 bases from V and 4 bases from J, leaving 13 bases between. The length of the CDR3 is 15 residues. Germline CDR1 and CDR2: MDHEN and SYDVKM. The CDR3 nucleotides are TGTGCCAGCAGTTTTGGGGGAAGTACAGGAAACACCATATATTTT. Its protein is CASSFGGSTGNTIYF. Combining the CDR3 with reference TRBV28 and TRBJ1-3 gives the whole variable domain DVKVTQSSRYLVKRTGEKVFLECVQDMDHENMFWYRQDPGLGLRLIYFSYDVKMKEKGDIPEGYSVSREKKERFSLILESASTNQTSMYLCASSFGGSTGNTIYFGEGSWLTVV.

The chain recombines TRBV13 with TRBJ2-7, with a possible D match to TRBD1 (6 bases). The CDR3 loop spans 14 amino acids. The V and J ends lost 2 bases and 4 bases respectively, with 12 bases between them. Per germline, CDR1 PRHDT and CDR2 FYEKMQ (reference sequence). The CDR3 region has the DNA TGTGCCAGCAGCTTACGGACAGTCGTATACGAGCAGTACTTC. Its protein is CASSLRTVVYEQYF.

The chain employs TRBV28 and TRBJ2-5, with 7 bases aligning to TRBD1. The CDR3 runs 16 residues. Germline assignment: CDR1 MDHEN and CDR2 SYDVKM. V shed 5 bases, J shed 5 bases, and the junction held 14 bases outside the gene matches. The DNA of the CDR3 is TGTGCCAGCAGTCCGACAGGGTTGGGGTTAAAGGAGACCCAGTACTTC. It specifies CASSPTGLGLKETQYF.